The TCR beta chain described here comes from a study of OX40 agonist ivuxolimab in advanced cancers. Findings and limits, study-wide: With doses of 0.1 to 3.0 mg/kg, CD4+ and CD8+ blood T cells had undergone clonal expansion by week 6. More expanded clones were seen, on average, in CD8+ T cells than in CD4+. Expansion of clones was among the lowest in partial responders at 0.1-3.0 mg/kg.

Regarding this clone: Its antigen is undetermined.

Sequencing was performed with immunoSEQ multiplex PCR; in TCRdb, only in-frame clones are kept and a portion is missing. The table shows about 46,000 clones, with approximately 85% occurring only once. CDR3 length: 16 residues. With 0 bases removed from V and 2 bases from J, the gap between germline ends came to 10 bases. In germline, CDR1 is PRHDT, CDR2 FYEKMQ (reference sequence). This receptor was obtained from an adult with an advanced solid tumor such as melanoma, head and neck, liver or kidney cancer. The chain is built from TRBV13 and TRBJ2-2; no definite D call. The specimen comprised CD4+ or CD8+ T cells sorted from blood, sampled in a trial of the OX40 agonist ivuxolimab. Here the CDR3 reads CASSLGRSSNTGELFF. Written as DNA, the CDR3 is TGTGCCAGCAGCTTAGGCAGGAGCTCTAACACCGGGGAGCTGTTTTTT.